This entry concerns a single TCR beta chain. CDR1 is LGHNA, CDR2 YSLEER, per germline. J was trimmed by 3 bases and V by 0 bases; bases with no gene match: 4. The CDR3 is 16 amino acids. This specimen belongs to a study of OX40 agonist ivuxolimab in advanced cancers. In the study overall: Ivuxolimab was delivered to patients intravenously every 2 weeks at doses spanning 0.01 to 10 mg/kg.

Assay: immunoSEQ multiplex PCR; the TCRdb copy retains only in-frame clones and omits some. Of 30,000 to 35,000 clones in the sample, roughly 89% were seen once. The sample was CD4+ or CD8+ T cells sorted from blood, taken in a trial of the OX40 agonist ivuxolimab. The sequence was obtained from an adult with an advanced solid tumor such as melanoma, head and neck, liver or kidney cancer. This chain uses TRBV4-3 with TRBJ1-4; 7 bases fit TRBD1. The CDR3 sequence: CASSQDRGAANEKLFF. CDR3 nucleotide sequence: TGCGCCAGCAGCCAAGACAGGGGGGCGGCTAATGAAAAACTGTTTTTT.